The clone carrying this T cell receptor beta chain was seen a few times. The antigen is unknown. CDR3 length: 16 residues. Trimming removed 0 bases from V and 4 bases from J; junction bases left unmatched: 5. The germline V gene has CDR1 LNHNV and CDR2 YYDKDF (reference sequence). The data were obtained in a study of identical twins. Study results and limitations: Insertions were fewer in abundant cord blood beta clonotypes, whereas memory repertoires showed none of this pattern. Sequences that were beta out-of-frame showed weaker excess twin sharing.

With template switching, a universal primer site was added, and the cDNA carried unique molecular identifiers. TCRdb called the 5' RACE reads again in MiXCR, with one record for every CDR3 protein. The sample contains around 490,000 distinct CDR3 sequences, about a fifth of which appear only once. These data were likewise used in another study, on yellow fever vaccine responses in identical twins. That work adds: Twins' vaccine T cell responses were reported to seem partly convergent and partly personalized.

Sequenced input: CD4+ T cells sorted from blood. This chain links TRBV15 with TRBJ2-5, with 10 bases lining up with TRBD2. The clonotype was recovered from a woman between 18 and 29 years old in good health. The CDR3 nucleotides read TGTGCCACCAGCAGAGAAGCGGGGGGGAGGGGAGAGACCCAGTACTTC. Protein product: CATSREAGGRGETQYF.